This T cell receptor (beta chain) is drawn from a study of blood T cell repertoires in COVID-19. Study-wide background: From the United States, Italy and Spain came samples of acute and convalescent COVID-19.

After removal of 5 bases from V and 2 bases from J, the junction contained 5 bases not matched to a gene. Germline assignment: CDR1 SGHVS and CDR2 FNYEAQ. The CDR3 length is 16 residues. This clone appeared a few times. Sequencing used immunoSEQ multiplex PCR; TCRdb keeps in-frame clones, though not all of them. The data contain approximately 170,000 clones, roughly 84% of them singletons. The specimen was PBMCs or T cells enriched from blood (not recorded which). The chain combines TRBV7-6 with TRBJ2-2; TRBD2 agrees at 10 bases. This clonotype was sampled from a woman younger than 45 who had recovered from COVID-19. In DNA form, the CDR3 reads TGTGCCAGCAGCCCCGGGACTAGCGTTAACACCGGGGAGCTGTTTTTT. Translation gives CASSPGTSVNTGELFF.